A single sample gave rise to the 14 T cell receptor beta chains below, sequenced in a study of siplizumab effects on memory and regulatory T cells. Data came from immunoSEQ multiplex PCR; TCRdb stores just in-frame clones and leaves some out. This table has 100,000 or so clones, around 93% appearing once. Sequenced input: non-Treg CD4+ T cells sorted from blood. The receptors stem from a human donor in good health.

The CDR3 reads CASGAGEDTQYF. In nucleotides, the CDR3 is TGTGCTAGTGGTGCGGGGGAGGATACGCAGTATTTT. The V and J genes are TRBV12-5 and TRBJ2-3, with TRBD2 matching over 7 bases. This CDR3 is built from 12 residues. J gave up 6 bases and V 5 bases, and 2 bases lay outside the gene matches. Germline values: CDR1 LGHNT, CDR2 FRNRAP. Full variable domain (rest looked up from reference TRBV12-5 and TRBJ2-3): DARVTQTPRHKVTEMGQEVTMRCQPILGHNTVFWYRQTMMQGLELLAYFRNRAPLDDSGMPKDRFSAEMPDATLATLKIQPSEPRDSAVYFCASGAGEDTQYFGPGTRLTVL.

This clone appeared a few times. The chain carries TRBV10-3 and TRBJ2-7; perhaps TRBD1 as D (6 bases). V shed 3 bases and J shed 7 bases, with 13 bases lying between them. This CDR3 contains 13 residues. In germline, CDR1 is ENHRY, CDR2 SYGVKD. The CDR3 sequence is CAISDFGQPEQYF. CDR3 sequence (DNA): TGTGCCATCAGTGACTTCGGACAGCCAGAGCAGTACTTC.

The CDR3 DNA follows: TGTGCCAGCAGCGGGACAGGCGGGAATCAGCCCCAGCATTTT. Translated: CASSGTGGNQPQHF. The V and J genes are TRBV2 and TRBJ1-5; 8 bases fit TRBD1. After removal of 6 bases from V and 4 bases from J, the junction contained 5 bases not matched to a gene. The CDR3 is 14 residues long. Per germline, CDR1 SNHLY and CDR2 FYNNEI.

A note on this clone: Other DNA sequences of this sample code for an identical CDR3. The rearrangement links TRBV28 to TRBJ2-7; the D is unclear. CDR1 and CDR2 from the germline V gene are MDHEN and SYDVKM. The V end was cut by 5 bases, the J end by 3 bases, with 5 bases between. The CDR3 has 11 residues. In DNA, the CDR3 is TGTGCCAGCAGTCTTAACTACGAGCAGTACTTC. As protein: CASSLNYEQYF.

This clone appeared once. The chain couples TRBV5-4 to TRBJ1-4, with D perhaps TRBD1 (6 bases). Germline CDR1 is SGHNT and CDR2 is YYREEE (reference sequence). This CDR3 has 18 residues. V was trimmed by 3 bases and J by 3 bases, leaving 21 bases between them. CDR3 in amino acids: CASSSRGRGRFANEKLFF. Written as DNA, the CDR3 is TGTGCCAGCAGCTCGAGGGGAAGGGGGAGGTTTGCTAATGAAAAACTGTTTTTT.

V and J are TRBV29-1 and TRBJ2-3; D gene unclear. Looked up from germline, CDR1 is SQVTM and CDR2 is ANQGSEA. The CDR3 spans 15 residues. V lost 7 bases, J lost 8 bases, and 25 bases lay in between. CDR3 region: CSGVLSPKVLGTQYF. For the CDR3, the DNA is TGCAGCGGGGTCCTGTCCCCTAAAGTATTAGGTACGCAGTATTTT.

DNA of the CDR3: TGCGCCAGCAGCTTGTTCGAGGGGGCACTGAACACTGAAGCTTTCTTT. Translation gives CASSLFEGALNTEAFF. The gene calls are TRBV5-1 and TRBJ1-1, with 7 bases identical to TRBD1. This CDR3 region has 16 residues. The trim removed 1 base at V and 0 bases at J, leaving 6 bases unmatched. The germline V gene encodes CDR1 SGHRS and CDR2 YFSETQ.

The chain is built from TRBV6-5 and TRBJ1-5, with 8 bases identical to TRBD1. From germline, CDR1 is MNHEY and CDR2 SVGAGI. CDR3 length: 14 amino acids. With 6 bases clipped from V and 3 bases from J, the junction kept 4 bases outside the gene matches. The CDR3 nucleotides read TGTGCCAGCAGGGGGCAGGGGGCCAATCAGCCCCAGCATTTT. Encoded protein: CASRGQGANQPQHF.

This chain links TRBV7-6 with TRBJ1-3; D is possibly TRBD1 (5 bases). This CDR3 region has 15 residues. In germline, CDR1 is SGHVS, CDR2 FNYEAQ. V was shortened by 3 bases and J by 4 bases, with 13 bases between the two germline ends. CDR3 in DNA: TGTGCCAGCAGCTTTCAAGGAGGGACGGGAAACACCATATATTTT. This sequence encodes CASSFQGGTGNTIYF.

The chain joins TRBV4-1 to TRBJ2-7; D perhaps matches TRBD2 (6 bases). Per the germline V gene, CDR1 is MGHRA and CDR2 is YSYEKL. The CDR3 sequence is 15 residues long. V lost 3 bases to trimming and J lost 1 base, with 13 bases between them. The DNA of the CDR3 is TGCGCCAGCAGCCACGCGTGGAGGGCATCCTACGAGCAGTACTTC. The encoded protein is CASSHAWRASYEQYF.

The chain carries TRBV4-1 and TRBJ2-5, with D hard to call. There are 15 residues in the CDR3. Germline loops: CDR1 MGHRA, CDR2 YSYEKL. Trimming shortened V by 3 bases and J by 0 bases, and 11 bases separated the two germline ends. The CDR3 coding sequence is TGCGCCAGCAGCCAGCGCCTAGGCTACCAAGAGACCCAGTACTTC. As protein: CASSQRLGYQETQYF.

This rearrangement joins TRBV4-1 to TRBJ1-5; D is uncertain. Germline V gene sequence: CDR1 MGHRA, CDR2 YSYEKL. The CDR3 runs 18 residues. V was clipped by 5 bases and J by 2 bases, with 22 bases between them. CDR3 in amino acids: CASSTRRAGVGGNQPQHF. In nucleotides, the CDR3 is TGCGCCAGCAGCACCCGAAGGGCCGGGGTGGGAGGCAATCAGCCCCAGCATTTT.

This chain joins TRBV19 and TRBJ2-7; TRBD1 matches 9 bases. The CDR3 length is 14 residues. Germline trimming cut 8 bases from V and 5 bases from J; bases unmatched to any gene: 10. Germline CDR1 and CDR2: LNHDA and SQIVND (reference sequence). The DNA of the CDR3 is TGTGCCAGTTCAGGACAGGGGAAGGTCCACGAGCAGTACTTC. It yields the protein CASSGQGKVHEQYF.

In nucleotides, the CDR3 is TGTGCCAGCGCCAGCGGGGGGGCCTCCTACGAGCAGTACTTC. Its protein is CASASGGASYEQYF. The chain couples TRBV6-1 to TRBJ2-7; 10 bases line up with TRBD2. Looked up from germline, CDR1 is MNHNS and CDR2 is SASEGT. The CDR3 has 14 amino acids. The trim removed 8 bases at V and 0 bases at J, leaving 4 bases unmatched.